Sequencing of this T cell receptor (beta chain) was carried out in a study of T cell responses to AZD1222 COVID-19 vaccine. The table came from immunoSEQ multiplex PCR; TCRdb's copy has only in-frame clones and leaves some out. The profile shows fewer than 90,000 clones, about 90% of them singletons. Germline loops: CDR1 SEHNR, CDR2 FQNEAQ (reference sequence). The junction had 5 bases not matched to a gene; V was cut back by 5 bases and J by 0 bases. The CDR3 is made up of 16 amino acids. The genes are TRBV7-9 and TRBJ2-1; TRBD2 aligns across 9 bases. This receptor was taken from an adult who received the AZD1222 COVID-19 vaccine. This specimen was peripheral blood, taken 28 days after the second AZD1222 dose. CDR3 in amino acids: CASSLLAGASYNEQFF. The CDR3 coding sequence is TGTGCCAGCAGCCTATTAGCGGGGGCCTCCTACAATGAGCAGTTCTTC.